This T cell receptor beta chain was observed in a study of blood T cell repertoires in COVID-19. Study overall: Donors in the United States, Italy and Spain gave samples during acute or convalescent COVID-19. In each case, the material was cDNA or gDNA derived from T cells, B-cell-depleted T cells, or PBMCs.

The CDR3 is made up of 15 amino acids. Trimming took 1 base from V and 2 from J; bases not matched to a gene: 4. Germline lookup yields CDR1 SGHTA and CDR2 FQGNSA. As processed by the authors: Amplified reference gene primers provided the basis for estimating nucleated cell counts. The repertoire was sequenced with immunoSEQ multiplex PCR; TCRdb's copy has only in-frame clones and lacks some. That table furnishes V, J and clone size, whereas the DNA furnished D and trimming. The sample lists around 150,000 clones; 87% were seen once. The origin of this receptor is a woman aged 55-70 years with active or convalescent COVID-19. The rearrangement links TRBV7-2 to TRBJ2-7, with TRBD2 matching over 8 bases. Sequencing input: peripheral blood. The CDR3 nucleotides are TGTGCCAGCAGCTTAGGTAGCGGGGACCCCTACGAGCAGTACTTC. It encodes CASSLGSGDPYEQYF. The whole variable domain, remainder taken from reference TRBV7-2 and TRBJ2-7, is GAGVSQSPSNKVTEKGKDVELRCDPISGHTALYWYRQSLGQGLEFLIYFQGNSAPDKSGLPSDRFSAERTGGSVSTLTIQRTQQEDSAVYLCASSLGSGDPYEQYFGPGTRLTVT.